The clone carrying this T cell receptor beta chain was seen many times. Its antigen is unknown. This CDR3 is 13 amino acids long. V lost 5 bases and J 3 bases, leaving 10 bases between the germline ends. The method for making cDNA was 5'RACE, and it used 10-nucleotide random UMIs. MiXCR was run by TCRdb on the 5' RACE reads, yielding one entry per CDR3 protein. The sample carries under 50,000 distinct CDR3 sequences, 11% recorded once. The source of the sample is a study of neurological immune-mediated disorders. Study results and limitations: Sharing of CDR3 amino acid sequences among expanded clones across subjects was absent, suggesting private repertoires in all groups. Patients with HTLV-1-associated myelopathy had the highest level of TCR clonal expansion, whereas patients with multiple sclerosis had the lowest level, falling beneath the level found in healthy controls.

The chain has TRBV12-3 or TRBV12-4 and TRBJ1-1, with D tentatively TRBD1 (6 bases). This receptor was taken from a woman aged 25 to 45 with HTLV-1-associated myelopathy (HAM/TSP). The specimen was CD4+ T cells from blood. The CDR3 DNA sequence: TGTGCCAGCAGTCTCAGGGGATACACTGAAGCTTTCTTT. Its protein product is CASSLRGYTEAFF.